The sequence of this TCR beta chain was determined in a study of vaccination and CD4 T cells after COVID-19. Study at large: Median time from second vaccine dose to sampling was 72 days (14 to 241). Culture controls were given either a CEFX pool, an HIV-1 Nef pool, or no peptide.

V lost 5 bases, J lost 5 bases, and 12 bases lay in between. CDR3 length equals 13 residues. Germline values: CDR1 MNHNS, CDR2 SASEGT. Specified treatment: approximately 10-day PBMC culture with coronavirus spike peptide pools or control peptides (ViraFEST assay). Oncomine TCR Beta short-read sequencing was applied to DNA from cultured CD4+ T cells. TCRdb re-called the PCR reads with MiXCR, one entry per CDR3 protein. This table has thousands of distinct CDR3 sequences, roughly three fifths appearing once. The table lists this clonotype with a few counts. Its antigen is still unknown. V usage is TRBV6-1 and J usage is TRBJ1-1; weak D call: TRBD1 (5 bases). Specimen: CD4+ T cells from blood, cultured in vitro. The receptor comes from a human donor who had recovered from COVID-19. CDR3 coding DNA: TGTGCCAGCAGTCCTGAGGGGTGGACTGAAGCTTTCTTT. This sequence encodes CASSPEGWTEAFF.